A selection of T cell receptor beta chains follows, all from one sample in a study of blood T cell repertoires in COVID-19. The repertoire was sequenced with immunoSEQ multiplex PCR; TCRdb's copy has only in-frame clones and lacks some. The data contain 90,000 to 100,000 clones, around nine tenths of them seen just once; the ten biggest clones take up 15%. The material sequenced was peripheral blood. All receptors derive from a human donor in a cohort sampled during active COVID-19. CDR3s include the opening cysteine and the closing phenylalanine or tryptophan.

>TRBV28|TRBJ2-1|18
CASSYSRRDSFSYNEQFF
>TRBV27|TRBJ1-5|15
CASSLRVPAYQPQHF
>TRBV3-1/TRBV3-2|TRBJ1-2|14
CASSQGQGLYGYTF
>TRBV3-1/TRBV3-2|TRBJ1-5|19
CASSYSRDRGTNGNQPQHF
>TRBV9|TRBJ2-7|17
CASSVGGLAGVSYEQYF
>TRBV19|TRBJ2-5|14
CASRDRGRGETQYF
>TRBV19|TRBJ1-4|15
CASCRQGVANEKLFF
>TRBV6-2/TRBV6-3|TRBJ2-3|15
CASSYSSGRTDTQYF
>TRBV7-9|TRBJ1-2|11
CASSFNDGYTF
>TRBV9|TRBJ2-1|16
CASSVGDLGAYNEQFF
>TRBV30|TRBJ1-2|12
CAWRVTGDGYTF
>TRBV3-1/TRBV3-2|TRBJ2-3|17
CASSQGLAGGPGDTQYF
>TRBV11-2|TRBJ2-7|16
CASSLVARGGLYEQYF
>TRBV2|TRBJ2-5|14
CASSDPSVQETQYF
>TRBV7-2|TRBJ1-1|13
CASSLELSTEAFF
>TRBV5-6|TRBJ2-5|14
CASSWQDRVETQYF
>TRBV27|TRBJ2-3|15
CATLAGDSGTDTQYF
>TRBV15|TRBJ1-1|19
CATSAEGGGGVGLNTEAFF
>TRBV18|TRBJ2-7|17
CASSPRGLAGAFFEQYF
>TRBV19|TRBJ1-6|16
CASSISGTAYNSPLHF
>TRBV15|TRBJ1-2|17
CATFGQGAFAGNYGYTF
>TRBV29-1|TRBJ2-3|14
CSAGGGLGGPTQYF
>TRBV7-9|TRBJ1-6|18
CASSLAGTGGSYNSPLHF
>TRBV7-2|TRBJ1-2|18
CASSSRQQYRGHNYGYTF
>TRBV18|TRBJ1-5|15
CASSRKGGKNQPQHF
>TRBV4-2|TRBJ2-7|18
CASSQFRGGGLSSYEQYF